Listed below are T cell receptor beta chains from one sample, sequenced in a study of shared clonotypes between healthy human individuals. TCRdb keeps only in-frame clones here, not all; method: immunoSEQ multiplex PCR. The data contain roughly 2.5 million clones, approximately 90% of them singletons. Sequencing was done on a sample of naive CD4+ T cells sorted from blood. The receptors come from a man aged 18-30 years in good health. The CDR3 runs from the conserved cysteine through the conserved F or W. The D gene is left open where the match is weak. Expanded clones are given a class, and other clones once, few, many or no size at all.

abundance | len | j_gene | d_gene | v_gene | CDR3nt | CDR3aa
- | 13 | TRBJ1-2 | - | TRBV11-2 | TGTGCCAGCAGCTCGACAGGAGTCTATGGCTACACCTTC | CASSSTGVYGYTF
- | 15 | TRBJ2-1 | TRBD2 | TRBV5-4 | TGTGCCAGCAGCCCGACTAGCGGGAGGGAGAATGAGCAGTTCTTC | CASSPTSGRENEQFF
- | 13 | TRBJ2-1 | - | TRBV18 | TGTGCCAGCTCACCTCCAGCCTACAATGAGCAGTTCTTC | CASSPPAYNEQFF
- | 17 | TRBJ2-3 | TRBD2 | TRBV6-1 | TGTGCCAGCAGTGTAGAAAGGCGCGGGGGGGCCGTAGATACGCAGTATTTT | CASSVERRGGAVDTQYF
once | 14 | TRBJ1-2 | - | TRBV6-1 | TGTGCCAGCAGTGAATCCCGGACAGCTAATGGCTACACCTTC | CASSESRTANGYTF
- | 18 | TRBJ2-5 | TRBD2 | TRBV9 | TGTGCCAGCAGCGCTGGGGCGTCTAGCGGACTCCAAAGGGAGACCCAGTACTTC | CASSAGASSGLQRETQYF
once | 16 | TRBJ2-1 | - | TRBV7-9 | TGTGCCAGCAGCCGCAGAGCAGGACAGTCGTACAATGAGCAGTTCTTC | CASSRRAGQSYNEQFF
- | 16 | TRBJ2-1 | - | TRBV5-1 | TGCGCCAGCAGCAAATTGTATGCGTCAGGGATCAGTGAGCAGTTCTTC | CASSKLYASGISEQFF
- | 11 | TRBJ2-7 | TRBD2 | TRBV7-8 | TGTGCCAGCAGCACTAGTTGGGGACTAATCTTC | CASSTSWGLIF
- | 14 | TRBJ1-4 | TRBD1 | TRBV7-2 | TGTGCCAGCAGCAGACAGGGGTCGGGAGAAAAACTGTTTTTT | CASSRQGSGEKLFF
- | 17 | TRBJ2-6 | TRBD1 | TRBV18 | TGTGCCAGCTCAGAAGGGGGCGCATTAACTGGGGCCAACGTCCTGACTTTC | CASSEGGALTGANVLTF
- | 14 | TRBJ2-7 | - | TRBV2 | TGTGCCAGCAGTGAAATGGGGACTTCGACGCCAGAGTACTTC | CASSEMGTSTPEYF
- | 13 | TRBJ1-3 | - | TRBV7-2 | TGTGCCAGCAGCGCCGAGAGGGGAAACACCATATATTTT | CASSAERGNTIYF
- | 13 | TRBJ2-5 | - | TRBV5-1 | TGCGCCAGCAGCTTCTCTTTCGTGGGGACCCAGTACTTC | CASSFSFVGTQYF
- | 14 | TRBJ2-7 | - | TRBV2 | TGTGCCAGCAGTGATAGGGACACAACCTACGAGCAGTACTTC | CASSDRDTTYEQYF
- | 16 | TRBJ2-7 | TRBD2 | TRBV2 | TGTGCCAGCAGTGGGAAAGGGACTAGCGGTCCCTACGAGCAGTACTTC | CASSGKGTSGPYEQYF
- | 14 | TRBJ1-1 | - | TRBV2 | TGTGCCAGCAGTAAAGACTCGTTGGACACTGAAGCTTTCTTT | CASSKDSLDTEAFF
- | 12 | TRBJ2-2 | - | TRBV29-1 | TGCAGCGTTGCCTCGGAGGCCGGGGAGCTGTTTTTT | CSVASEAGELFF
- | 15 | TRBJ2-5 | - | TRBV5-1 | TGCGCCAGCAGCTGGGGCCCGGGACAACAAGAGACCCAGTACTTC | CASSWGPGQQETQYF
- | 14 | TRBJ2-3 | - | TRBV7-2 | TGTGCCAGCAGTCCTACGGGCCTCACAGATACGCAGTATTTT | CASSPTGLTDTQYF
- | 14 | TRBJ2-1 | TRBD2 | TRBV5-1 | TGCGCCAGCAGCTTGGGACAAAGCGGGGCTGAGCAGTTCTTC | CASSLGQSGAEQFF
- | 16 | TRBJ2-1 | - | TRBV7-2 | TGTGCCAGCAGCCCCGACTGGGCAGGGGCCTACAATGAGCAGTTCTTC | CASSPDWAGAYNEQFF
- | 14 | TRBJ2-3 | - | TRBV19 | TGTGCCAGTAGTATAGGGGCAGGCACAGATACGCAGTATTTT | CASSIGAGTDTQYF
- | 17 | TRBJ2-2 | TRBD1 | TRBV18 | TGTGCCAGCTCACCAAGGGACAGATTTTCGAACACCGGGGAGCTGTTTTTT | CASSPRDRFSNTGELFF
- | 17 | TRBJ2-2 | TRBD2 | TRBV25-1 | TGTGCCAGCAGCTTACCACTAGCGGGAGGGTACACCGGGGAGCTGTTTTTT | CASSLPLAGGYTGELFF
- | 15 | TRBJ2-7 | TRBD2 | TRBV6-5 | TGTGCCAGCAGCCCCGCCGGGAGGCTTACCTACGAGCAGTACTTC | CASSPAGRLTYEQYF
- | 12 | TRBJ1-5 | - | TRBV7-9 | TGTGCCAGCAGCCCGGGGGGAGGACCCCAGCATTTT | CASSPGGGPQHF
- | 18 | TRBJ2-1 | TRBD2 | TRBV9 | TGTGCCAGCAGCGTTTCCACTAGCGGGGGGTTCTCCTACAATGAGCAGTTCTTC | CASSVSTSGGFSYNEQFF
- | 13 | TRBJ2-1 | - | TRBV14 | TGTGCCAGCAGCCAATCGAGAAGGGTAAGGCAGTTCTTC | CASSQSRRVRQFF
- | 11 | TRBJ2-1 | - | TRBV29-1 | TGCAGCGGGGGCCCTAGTTTTGAGCAGTTCTTC | CSGGPSFEQFF
- | 16 | TRBJ2-5 | - | TRBV5-1 | TGCGCCAGCCACCCCTTTTCCGGGGTATATCAAGAGACCCAGTACTTC | CASHPFSGVYQETQYF
- | 14 | TRBJ1-2 | TRBD1 | TRBV5-4 | TGTGCCAGCAGCCGCCGGGACAGCGCCTATGGCTACACCTTC | CASSRRDSAYGYTF
- | 13 | TRBJ2-1 | - | TRBV6-4 | TGTGCCAGCAGTGGCGGGACCTACAATGAGCAGTTCTTC | CASSGGTYNEQFF
- | 14 | TRBJ1-5 | - | TRBV28 | TGTGCCAGCAGTTCCGGGACGGGCAATCAGCCCCAGCATTTT | CASSSGTGNQPQHF
- | 14 | TRBJ2-7 | TRBD1 | TRBV4-3 | TGCGCCAGCAGCCAAGGGACAGGCCCCTACGAGCAGTACTTC | CASSQGTGPYEQYF
few | 15 | TRBJ1-5 | - | TRBV16 | TGTGCCAGCAGCCAAGTAGTATCACTCAATCAGCCCCAGCATTTT | CASSQVVSLNQPQHF
- | 15 | TRBJ2-7 | TRBD1 | TRBV5-6 | TGTGCCAGCAGCAGAGGACAGGGAATCGTCCACGAGCAGTACTTC | CASSRGQGIVHEQYF
- | 16 | TRBJ1-6 | - | TRBV7-9 | TGTGCCAGCAGCTTAGGGTTGGGGGGCTCTTATTCACCCCTCCACTTT | CASSLGLGGSYSPLHF
- | 13 | TRBJ2-3 | - | TRBV6-5 | TGTGCCAGCAATATGGACAGCACAGATACGCAGTATTTT | CASNMDSTDTQYF
- | 15 | TRBJ2-2 | TRBD1 | TRBV6-5 | TGTGCCAGCAGCCTAGGACAGGGGCCCACCGGGGAGCTGTTTTTT | CASSLGQGPTGELFF
once | 16 | TRBJ2-5 | - | TRBV7-2 | TGTGCCAGCAGAAAACGGACTCTGGGGGGCCAAGAGACCCAGTACTTC | CASRKRTLGGQETQYF
- | 14 | TRBJ2-5 | TRBD1 | TRBV30 | TGTGCCTGGAGGCCCCCGGGACAGGGGGCTCAGCAGTACTTC | CAWRPPGQGAQQYF
- | 12 | TRBJ2-5 | - | TRBV29-1 | TGCAGCGTTTCGGCCTGGCAAGAGACCCAGTACTTC | CSVSAWQETQYF
- | 15 | TRBJ1-2 | - | TRBV19 | TGTGCCAGTAGTATCCACAGGGATAGTAACTATGGCTACACCTTC | CASSIHRDSNYGYTF
- | 15 | TRBJ1-4 | TRBD1 | TRBV28 | TGTGCCAGCAGTTTACCCGGGACAGGGAATGAAAAACTGTTTTTT | CASSLPGTGNEKLFF
- | 14 | TRBJ1-2 | - | TRBV19 | TGTGCCAGTAGTATTTCTGCAGGGGTCTATGGCTACACCTTC | CASSISAGVYGYTF